A selection of T cell receptor beta chains follows, all from one sample in a study of beta chain features in type 1 diabetes. TCRdb keeps only in-frame clones here, not all; method: immunoSEQ multiplex PCR. The sample holds approximately 470,000 clones, 30% seen once. Sequencing was performed on naive CD4+ T cells from blood. Receptors originate from a man aged 18 to 30 in good health. Each CDR3 is given with its conserved first and last residue. Fields, in order: J gene, D gene, clone size, V gene, CDR3 length, CDR3 protein, CDR3 DNA. A D gene is named only where the DNA matches it firmly. Clone size appears in some rows only: once, few, many, or a class for an expanded clone.

>TRBJ1-5|NA|NA|TRBV5-1|13
CASSPQGPQPQHF
TGCGCCAGCAGTCCCCAGGGGCCCCAGCCCCAGCATTTT
>TRBJ1-5|NA|NA|TRBV30|15
CAWSEGGYSNQPQHF
TGTGCCTGGAGCGAGGGGGGGTATAGCAATCAGCCCCAGCATTTT
>TRBJ2-3|TRBD1|NA|TRBV5-1|15
CASSTGTGVADTQYF
TGCGCCAGCAGCACCGGGACAGGGGTCGCGGATACGCAGTATTTT
>TRBJ2-2|TRBD1|NA|TRBV10-3|15
CATQRTGHNTGELFF
TGTGCCACCCAACGGACAGGGCATAACACCGGGGAGCTGTTTTTT
>TRBJ2-1|NA|few|TRBV10-3|15
CAISESVGSYNEQFF
TGTGCCATCAGTGAGTCGGTAGGATCGTACAATGAGCAGTTCTTC
>TRBJ2-5|NA|few|TRBV7-6|12
CASSHIQETQYF
TGTGCCAGCAGCCACATCCAAGAGACCCAGTACTTC
>TRBJ2-7|NA|NA|TRBV30|14
CACLSPTGVYEQYF
TGTGCCTGCCTTAGTCCTACGGGAGTCTACGAGCAGTACTTC
>TRBJ1-2|NA|few|TRBV30|13
CAWSHSLNYGYTF
TGTGCCTGGAGTCACAGCCTCAACTATGGCTACACCTTC
>TRBJ2-3|TRBD1|NA|TRBV5-4|15
CASSPNRGSTDTQYF
TGTGCCAGCAGCCCAAACAGGGGTAGCACAGATACGCAGTATTTT
>TRBJ2-7|NA|NA|TRBV7-2|14
CASSLGTLLNEQYF
TGTGCCAGCAGCCTCGGGACCCTTCTTAACGAGCAGTACTTC
>TRBJ1-5|NA|NA|TRBV10-3|15
CAISEWDNSNQPQHF
TGTGCCATCAGTGAGTGGGACAATAGCAATCAGCCCCAGCATTTT
>TRBJ2-5|TRBD2|NA|TRBV11-2|16
CASSSRGLAGGETQYF
TGTGCCAGCAGCTCCCGGGGACTAGCGGGTGGAGAGACCCAGTACTTC
>TRBJ1-4|NA|NA|TRBV5-1|14
CASSLAGVGEKLFF
TGCGCCAGCAGCTTGGCAGGGGTTGGGGAAAAACTGTTTTTT
>TRBJ2-7|NA|NA|TRBV18|13
CASSPPSKYEQYF
TGTGCCAGCTCACCACCTTCAAAATACGAGCAGTACTTC
>TRBJ2-7|NA|NA|TRBV29-1|11
CSVAGYPEQYF
TGCAGCGTTGCGGGGTATCCCGAGCAGTACTTC
>TRBJ1-4|NA|NA|TRBV7-9|16
CASSLAGSRANEKLFF
TGTGCCAGCAGCTTAGCCGGGTCCAGGGCTAATGAAAAACTGTTTTTT
>TRBJ1-1|NA|NA|TRBV11-1|12
CASSSGDTEAFF
TGTGCCAGCAGCTCAGGGGACACTGAAGCTTTCTTT
>TRBJ2-5|NA|few|TRBV20-1|10
CSARGETQYF
TGCAGTGCTAGAGGCGAGACCCAGTACTTC
>TRBJ2-4|TRBD2|NA|TRBV5-1|13
CASSPGRGNIQYF
TGCGCCAGCAGCCCGGGGAGGGGAAACATTCAGTACTTC
>TRBJ2-7|NA|NA|TRBV19|14
CASSIILGEPEQYF
TGTGCCAGTAGTATCATCCTCGGGGAGCCCGAGCAGTACTTC
>TRBJ1-2|NA|few|TRBV30|12
CAWRAGTYGYTF
TGTGCCTGGAGGGCCGGGACCTATGGCTACACCTTC
>TRBJ2-1|TRBD2|few|TRBV9|13
CASGPSGSGEQFF
TGTGCCAGCGGTCCTAGCGGGAGCGGTGAGCAGTTCTTC
>TRBJ2-1|NA|NA|TRBV2|15
CASSSDSSSYNEQFF
TGTGCCAGCAGTTCCGACAGTAGCTCCTACAATGAGCAGTTCTTC
>TRBJ2-1|TRBD2|NA|TRBV30|14
CAWSGGLAGAEQFF
TGTGCCTGGAGTGGTGGACTAGCGGGAGCTGAGCAGTTCTTC
>TRBJ1-1|TRBD1|few|TRBV30|13
CAWSEFDRGEAFF
TGTGCCTGGAGTGAGTTTGACAGGGGTGAAGCTTTCTTT
>TRBJ2-7|TRBD2|NA|TRBV14|14
CASSPGGTSYEQYF
TGTGCCAGCAGCCCGGGAGGCACCTCCTACGAGCAGTACTTC
>TRBJ2-1|TRBD1|few|TRBV5-5|15
CASSFQGASYNEQFF
TGTGCCAGCAGCTTCCAGGGGGCCTCCTACAATGAGCAGTTCTTC
>TRBJ2-2|NA|NA|TRBV25-1|16
CASSEYGRQNTGELFF
TGTGCCAGCAGTGAATACGGGAGACAGAACACCGGGGAGCTGTTTTTT
>TRBJ2-7|TRBD2|NA|TRBV7-6|14
CASRPLADSYEQYF
TGTGCCAGCAGACCTCTAGCGGACTCCTACGAGCAGTACTTC